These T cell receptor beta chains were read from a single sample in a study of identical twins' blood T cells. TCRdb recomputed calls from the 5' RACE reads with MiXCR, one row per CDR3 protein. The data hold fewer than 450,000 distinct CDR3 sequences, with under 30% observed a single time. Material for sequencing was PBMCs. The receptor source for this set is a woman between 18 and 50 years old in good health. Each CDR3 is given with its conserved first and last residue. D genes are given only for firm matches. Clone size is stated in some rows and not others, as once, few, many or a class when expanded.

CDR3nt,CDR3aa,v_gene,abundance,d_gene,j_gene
TGTGCCAGCAGTTACAGGACGCGCACTGAAGCTTTCTTT,CASSYRTRTEAFF,TRBV6-2/TRBV6-3,-,-,TRBJ1-1
TGTGCCAGCAGCCAAGCCCAGGACCTTTATGAAGCTTTCTTT,CASSQAQDLYEAFF,TRBV3-1,many,-,TRBJ1-1
TGTGCCAGCAGCCCTGGCGGCAGCACTGAAGCTTTCTTT,CASSPGGSTEAFF,TRBV5-6,-,-,TRBJ1-1
TGCAGTGCTAGAGATGGTGGACAGAGCTCCTATAATTCACCCCTCCACTTT,CSARDGGQSSYNSPLHF,TRBV20-1,few,-,TRBJ1-6
TGTGCCAGCAGGCCCAGAATGGGATACAATGGCTACACCTTC,CASRPRMGYNGYTF,TRBV6-5,-,-,TRBJ1-2
TGCAGCGTGACAGGGGACTATGGCTACACCTTC,CSVTGDYGYTF,TRBV29-1,-,TRBD1,TRBJ1-2
TGTGCCAGCAGCCAAGTAACAGATCTAGCCAAAAACATTCAGTACTTC,CASSQVTDLAKNIQYF,TRBV3-1,-,-,TRBJ2-4
TGCGCCAGCAGCTTGAAAGTAATCGGTGAAGCTTTCTTT,CASSLKVIGEAFF,TRBV5-1,-,-,TRBJ1-1
TGTGCCAGCTCGGACAGTCACAATTCACCCCTCCACTTT,CASSDSHNSPLHF,TRBV2,few,-,TRBJ1-6
TGCAGCGTCGGACAGTCAAGAAATGGGCAGTTCTTC,CSVGQSRNGQFF,TRBV29-1,-,-,TRBJ2-1
TGTGCCAGCAGTTACTCGATCAATCAGCCCCAGCATTTT,CASSYSINQPQHF,TRBV6-5,many,-,TRBJ1-5
TGTGCCAGCAGCTCCGGCGGGACAGTCGGGCAGCCCCAGCATTTT,CASSSGGTVGQPQHF,TRBV7-9,-,TRBD1,TRBJ1-5
TGTGCCAGCACGGACGTAAAGGGAATGAACACTGAAGCTTTCTTT,CASTDVKGMNTEAFF,TRBV27,-,-,TRBJ1-1